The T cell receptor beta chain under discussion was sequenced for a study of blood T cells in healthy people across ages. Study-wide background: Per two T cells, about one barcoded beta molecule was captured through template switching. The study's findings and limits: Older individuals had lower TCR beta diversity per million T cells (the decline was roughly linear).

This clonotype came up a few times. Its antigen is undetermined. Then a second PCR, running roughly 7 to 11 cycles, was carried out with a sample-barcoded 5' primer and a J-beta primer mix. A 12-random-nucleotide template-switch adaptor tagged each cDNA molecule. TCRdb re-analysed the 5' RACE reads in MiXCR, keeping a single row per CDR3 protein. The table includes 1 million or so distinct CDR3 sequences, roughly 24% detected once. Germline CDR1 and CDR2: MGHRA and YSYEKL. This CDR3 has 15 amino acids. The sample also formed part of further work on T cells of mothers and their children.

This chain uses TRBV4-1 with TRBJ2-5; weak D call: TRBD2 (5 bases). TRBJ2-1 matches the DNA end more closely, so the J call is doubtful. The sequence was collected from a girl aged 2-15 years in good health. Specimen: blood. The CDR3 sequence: CASSQEKAAVGEQFF. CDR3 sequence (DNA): TGCGCCAGCAGCCAAGAAAAAGCGGCGGTGGGTGAGCAGTTCTTC.